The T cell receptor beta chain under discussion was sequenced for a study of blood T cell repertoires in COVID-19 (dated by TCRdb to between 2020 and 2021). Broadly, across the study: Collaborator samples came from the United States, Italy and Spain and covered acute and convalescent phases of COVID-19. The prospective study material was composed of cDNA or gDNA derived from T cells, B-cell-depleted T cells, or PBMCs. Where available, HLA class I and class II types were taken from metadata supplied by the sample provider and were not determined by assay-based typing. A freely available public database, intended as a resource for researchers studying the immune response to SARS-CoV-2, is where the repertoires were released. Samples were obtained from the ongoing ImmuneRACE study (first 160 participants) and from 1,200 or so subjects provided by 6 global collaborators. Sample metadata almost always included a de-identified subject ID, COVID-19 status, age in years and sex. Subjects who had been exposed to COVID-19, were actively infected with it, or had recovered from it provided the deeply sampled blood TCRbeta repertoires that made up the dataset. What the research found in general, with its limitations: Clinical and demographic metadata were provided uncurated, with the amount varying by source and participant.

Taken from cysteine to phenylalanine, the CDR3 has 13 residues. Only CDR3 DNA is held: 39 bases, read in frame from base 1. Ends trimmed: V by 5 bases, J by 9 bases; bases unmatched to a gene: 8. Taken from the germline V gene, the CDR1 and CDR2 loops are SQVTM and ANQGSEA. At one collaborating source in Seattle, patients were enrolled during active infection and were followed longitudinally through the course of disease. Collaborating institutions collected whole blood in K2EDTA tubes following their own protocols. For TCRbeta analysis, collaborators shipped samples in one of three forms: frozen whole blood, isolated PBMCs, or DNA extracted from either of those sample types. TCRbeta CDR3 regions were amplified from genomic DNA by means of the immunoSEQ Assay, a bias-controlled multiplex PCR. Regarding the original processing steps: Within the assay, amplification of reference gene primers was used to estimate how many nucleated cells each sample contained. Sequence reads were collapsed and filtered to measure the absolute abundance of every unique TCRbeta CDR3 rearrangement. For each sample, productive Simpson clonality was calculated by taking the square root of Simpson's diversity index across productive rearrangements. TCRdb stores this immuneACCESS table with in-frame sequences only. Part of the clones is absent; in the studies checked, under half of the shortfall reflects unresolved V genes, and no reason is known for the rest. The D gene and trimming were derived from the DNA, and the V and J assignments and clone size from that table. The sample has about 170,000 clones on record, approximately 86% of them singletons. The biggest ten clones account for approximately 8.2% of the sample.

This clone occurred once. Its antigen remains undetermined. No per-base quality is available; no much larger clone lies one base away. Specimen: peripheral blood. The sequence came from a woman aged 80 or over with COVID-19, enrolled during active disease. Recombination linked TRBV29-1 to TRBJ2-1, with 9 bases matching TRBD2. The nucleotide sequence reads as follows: TGCAGCGTTACTGGGCTAGCGGGATTTGAGCAGTTCTTC. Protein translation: CSVTGLAGFEQFF.